Listed here are 2 T cell receptor beta chains from one sample, sequenced in a study of T cell changes during pregnancy in multiple sclerosis (dated by TCRdb to the late 2010s). Libraries came from the immunoSEQ multiplex PCR assay. Entries here come from immuneACCESS through TCRdb and include only in-frame sequences with V and J called. Some clones fail to appear in such tables; in the studies checked, an unresolved V gene covers under half of the shortfall, and the cause of the remainder is unknown. The sample includes roughly 64,000 clones, with 80% to 95% observed a single time. The biggest ten clones account for more than 1.3% of the sample. Sample: peripheral blood, taken in the second trimester of pregnancy. Source of these receptors: a female donor with multiple sclerosis, enrolled in a pregnancy study.

V is TRBV6-1 and J is TRBJ2-7, with 12 bases that match TRBD2. Germline V gene sequence: CDR1 MNHNS, CDR2 SASEGT. V lost 3 bases and J lost 0; bases outside the gene matches: 0. This CDR3 is 15 amino acids long. This CDR3 is CASSEGLAGSYEQYF. CDR3 DNA sequence: TGTGCCAGCAGTGAGGGACTAGCGGGCTCCTACGAGCAGTACTTC.

The chain uses TRBV5-4 and TRBJ1-2, with D possibly being TRBD1 (5 bases). The germline V gene encodes CDR1 SGHNT and CDR2 YYREEE (reference sequence). This CDR3 comprises 14 residues. V lost 4 bases and J lost 8, with 18 bases in between. In DNA form, the CDR3 reads TGTGCCAGCAGCCTTACAAAGGGTTACAGGGGCTACACCTTC. Amino acids: CASSLTKGYRGYTF.